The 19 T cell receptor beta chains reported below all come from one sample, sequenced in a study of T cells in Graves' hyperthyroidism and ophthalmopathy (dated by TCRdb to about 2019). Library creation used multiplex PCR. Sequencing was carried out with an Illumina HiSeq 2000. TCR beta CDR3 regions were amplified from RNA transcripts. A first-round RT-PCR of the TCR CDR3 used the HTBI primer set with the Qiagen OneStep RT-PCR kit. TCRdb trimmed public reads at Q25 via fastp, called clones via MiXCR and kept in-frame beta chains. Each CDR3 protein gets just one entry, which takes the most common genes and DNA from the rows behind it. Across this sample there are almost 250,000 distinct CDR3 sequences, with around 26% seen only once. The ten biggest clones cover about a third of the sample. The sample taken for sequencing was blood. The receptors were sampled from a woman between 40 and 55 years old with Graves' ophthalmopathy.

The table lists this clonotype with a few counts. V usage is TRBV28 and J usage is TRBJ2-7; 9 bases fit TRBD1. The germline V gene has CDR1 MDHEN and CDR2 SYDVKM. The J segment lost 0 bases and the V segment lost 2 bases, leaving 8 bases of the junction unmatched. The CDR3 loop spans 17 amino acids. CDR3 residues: CASSLLTGGASSYEQYF. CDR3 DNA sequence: TGTGCCAGCAGTTTACTTACAGGGGGCGCTAGCTCCTACGAGCAGTACTTC.

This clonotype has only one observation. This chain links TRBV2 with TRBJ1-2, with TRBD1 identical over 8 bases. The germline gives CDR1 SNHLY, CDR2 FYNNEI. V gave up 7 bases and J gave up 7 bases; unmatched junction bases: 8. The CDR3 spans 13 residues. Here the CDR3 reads CASTTGQGRGYTF. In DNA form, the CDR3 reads TGTGCCAGCACTACCGGACAGGGTCGTGGCTACACCTTC.

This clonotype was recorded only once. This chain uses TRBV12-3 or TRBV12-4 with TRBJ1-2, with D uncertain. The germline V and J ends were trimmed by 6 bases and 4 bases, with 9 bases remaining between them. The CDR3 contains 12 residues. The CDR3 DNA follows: TGTGCCAGCAGGATAGGGTCCTATGGCTACACCTTC. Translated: CASRIGSYGYTF.

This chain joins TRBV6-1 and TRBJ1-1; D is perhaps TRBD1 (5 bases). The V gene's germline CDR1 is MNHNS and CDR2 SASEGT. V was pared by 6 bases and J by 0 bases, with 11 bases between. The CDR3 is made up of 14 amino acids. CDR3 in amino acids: CASRTGRMNTEAFF. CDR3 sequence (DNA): TGTGCCAGCAGAACGGGACGGATGAACACTGAAGCTTTCTTT.

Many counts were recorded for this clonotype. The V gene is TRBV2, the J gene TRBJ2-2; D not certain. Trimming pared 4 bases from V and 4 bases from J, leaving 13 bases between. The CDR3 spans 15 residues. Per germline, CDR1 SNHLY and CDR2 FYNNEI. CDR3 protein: CASSAAAQGTGELFF. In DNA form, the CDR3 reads TGTGCCAGCAGTGCGGCAGCCCAAGGCACCGGGGAGCTGTTTTTT.

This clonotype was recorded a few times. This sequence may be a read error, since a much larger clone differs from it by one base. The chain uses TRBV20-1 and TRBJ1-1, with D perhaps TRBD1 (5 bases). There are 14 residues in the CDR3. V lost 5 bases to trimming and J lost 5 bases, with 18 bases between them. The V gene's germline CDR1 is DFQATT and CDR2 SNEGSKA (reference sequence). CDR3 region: CSASEAGCWTEAFF. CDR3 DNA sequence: TGCAGTGCTTCTGAGGCAGGGTGCTGGACTGAAGCTTTCTTT.

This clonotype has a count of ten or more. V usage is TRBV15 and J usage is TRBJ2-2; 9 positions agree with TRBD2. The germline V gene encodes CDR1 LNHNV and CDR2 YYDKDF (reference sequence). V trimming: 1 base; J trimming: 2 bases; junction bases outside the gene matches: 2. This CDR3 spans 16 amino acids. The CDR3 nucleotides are TGTGCCACCAGCAGAGGACTAGCGGTTAACACCGGGGAGCTGTTTTTT. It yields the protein CATSRGLAVNTGELFF.

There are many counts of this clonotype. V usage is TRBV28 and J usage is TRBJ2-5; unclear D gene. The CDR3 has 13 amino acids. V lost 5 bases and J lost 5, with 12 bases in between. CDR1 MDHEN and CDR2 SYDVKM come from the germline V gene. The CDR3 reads CASSLQVRETQYF. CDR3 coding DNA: TGTGCCAGCAGTCTTCAGGTCCGGGAGACCCAGTACTTC.

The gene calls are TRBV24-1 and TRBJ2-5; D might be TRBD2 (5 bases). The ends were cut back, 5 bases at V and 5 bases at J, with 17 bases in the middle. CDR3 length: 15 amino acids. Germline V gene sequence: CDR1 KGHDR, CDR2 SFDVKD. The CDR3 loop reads CATSAMDLMEETQYF. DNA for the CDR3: TGTGCCACCAGTGCTATGGACTTAATGGAGGAGACCCAGTACTTC.

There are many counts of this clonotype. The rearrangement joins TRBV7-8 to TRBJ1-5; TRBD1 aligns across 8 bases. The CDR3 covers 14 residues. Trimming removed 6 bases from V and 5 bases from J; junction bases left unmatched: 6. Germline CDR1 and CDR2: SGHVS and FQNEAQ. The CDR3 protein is CASRAGGLDQPQHF. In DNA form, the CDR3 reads TGTGCCAGCAGAGCAGGGGGCCTGGATCAGCCCCAGCATTTT.

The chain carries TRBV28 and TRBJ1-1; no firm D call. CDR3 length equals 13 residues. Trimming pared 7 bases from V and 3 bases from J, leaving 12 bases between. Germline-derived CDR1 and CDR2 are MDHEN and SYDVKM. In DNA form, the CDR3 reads TGTGCCAGCACCCTGAAAATCTACACTGAAGCTTTCTTT. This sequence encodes CASTLKIYTEAFF.

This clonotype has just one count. CDR3 protein: CSARGGGGLVNEQYF. The CDR3 DNA reads TGCAGTGCTAGGGGAGGGGGAGGGCTCGTTAACGAGCAGTACTTC. This chain joins TRBV20-1 and TRBJ2-7, with TRBD2 as a possible D gene (7 bases). The CDR3 has 15 amino acids. Trimming removed 3 bases from V and 5 bases from J, with 20 bases in between. Germline CDR1 DFQATT, CDR2 SNEGSKA (reference sequence).

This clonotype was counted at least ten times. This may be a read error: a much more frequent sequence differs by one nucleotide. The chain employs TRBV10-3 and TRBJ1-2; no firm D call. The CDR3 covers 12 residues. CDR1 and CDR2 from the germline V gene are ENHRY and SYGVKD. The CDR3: CAISGPRYGCTF. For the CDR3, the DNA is TGTGCCATCAGTGGGCCGCGGTATGGCTGCACCTTC.

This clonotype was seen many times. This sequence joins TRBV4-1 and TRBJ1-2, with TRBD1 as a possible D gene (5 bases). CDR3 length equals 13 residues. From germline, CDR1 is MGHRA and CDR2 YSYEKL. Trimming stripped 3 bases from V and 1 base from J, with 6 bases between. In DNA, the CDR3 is TGCGCCAGCAGCCAGGGGGTTAACTATGGCTACACCTTC. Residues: CASSQGVNYGYTF.

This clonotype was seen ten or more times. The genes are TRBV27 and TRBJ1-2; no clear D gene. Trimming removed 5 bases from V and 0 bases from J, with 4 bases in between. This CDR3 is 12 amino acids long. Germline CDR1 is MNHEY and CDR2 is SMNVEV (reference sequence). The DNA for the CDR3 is TGTGCCAGCAGTCCCACTAACTATGGCTACACCTTC. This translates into CASSPTNYGYTF.

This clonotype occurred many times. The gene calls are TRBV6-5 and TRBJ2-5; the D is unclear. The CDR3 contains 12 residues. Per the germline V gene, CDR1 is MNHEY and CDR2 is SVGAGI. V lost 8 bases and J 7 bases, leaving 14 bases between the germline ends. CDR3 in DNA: TGTGCCAGCCGAGATCCGTCCCGGACCCAGTACTTC. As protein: CASRDPSRTQYF.

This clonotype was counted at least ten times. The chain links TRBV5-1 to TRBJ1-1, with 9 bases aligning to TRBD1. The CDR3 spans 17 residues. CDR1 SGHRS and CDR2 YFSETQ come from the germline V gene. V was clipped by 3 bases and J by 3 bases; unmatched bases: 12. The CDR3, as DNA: TGCGCCAGCAGCTGGACCCCAGGGACAGGGAGGGACACTGAAGCTTTCTTT. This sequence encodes CASSWTPGTGRDTEAFF.

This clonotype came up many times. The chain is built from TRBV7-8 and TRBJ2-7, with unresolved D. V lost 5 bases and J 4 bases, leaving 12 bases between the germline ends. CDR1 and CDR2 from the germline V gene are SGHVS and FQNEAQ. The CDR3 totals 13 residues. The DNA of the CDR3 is TGTGCCAGCAGCCCCACATTTGTTTACGAGCAGTACTTC. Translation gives CASSPTFVYEQYF. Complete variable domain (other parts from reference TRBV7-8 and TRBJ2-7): GAGVSQSPRYKVAKRGQDVALRCDPISGHVSLFWYQQALGQGPEFLTYFQNEAQLDKSGLPSDRFFAERPEGSVSTLKIQRTQQEDSAVYLCASSPTFVYEQYFGPGTRLTVT.

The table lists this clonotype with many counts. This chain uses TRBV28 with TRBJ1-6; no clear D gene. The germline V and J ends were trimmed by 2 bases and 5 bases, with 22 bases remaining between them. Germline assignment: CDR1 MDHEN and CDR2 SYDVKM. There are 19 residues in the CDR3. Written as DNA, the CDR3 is TGTGCCAGCAGTTTAGGTTCGGCAGGCCCCGAGACTAATAATTCACCCCTCCACTTT. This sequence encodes CASSLGSAGPETNNSPLHF.